These T cell receptor beta chains were read from a single sample in a study of blood T cells in healthy people across ages. TCRdb reanalysed the 5' RACE reads using MiXCR and keeps one entry per CDR3 protein. The data contain 1.2 million to 1.5 million distinct CDR3 sequences, 45% to 70% of them singletons. Sequencing input: blood. These receptors were obtained from a man aged 18-30 years in good health. Each CDR3 is given with its conserved first and last residue. The order of the fields is CDR3 DNA, CDR3 protein, J gene, V gene, CDR3 length, clone size, D gene. A D gene is named only where the DNA matches it firmly. Not every row has a clone size; where given, it reads once, few, many or a size class.

TGCAGTGTGCCGTTGGGGGCCGGTACGAATGTCTACACCTTC CSVPLGAGTNVYTF TRBJ1-2 TRBV20-1 14 once .
TGTGCCATCAGTGAGTCTAGCGGGACAGGCCAAGAGACCCAGTACTTC CAISESSGTGQETQYF TRBJ2-5 TRBV10-3 16 . .
TGTGCCAGCAGCTTAGGGAACCGCTCTGGAAACACCATATATTTT CASSLGNRSGNTIYF TRBJ1-3 TRBV13 15 . .
TGTGCCAGCAGGATACTGAGAACCGGGGAGCTGTTTTTT CASRILRTGELFF TRBJ2-2 TRBV12-3/TRBV12-4 13 . .
TGTGCCATCAGTGAAGGACGCGGTCAAGAGACCCAGTACTTC CAISEGRGQETQYF TRBJ2-5 TRBV10-3 14 few .
TGTGCCAGCAGCGCGCAACGGACAGGAGGTAATTCACCCCTCCACTTT CASSAQRTGGNSPLHF TRBJ1-6 TRBV9 16 . TRBD1
TGTGCCAGCAGCCACACCCCCGACTACCAAGAGACCCAGTACTTC CASSHTPDYQETQYF TRBJ2-5 TRBV12-3/TRBV12-4 15 . .
TGTGCCAGCAGTGAAGCGCGGGCAGGATGGAGGGCCAACGTCCTGACTTTC CASSEARAGWRANVLTF TRBJ2-6 TRBV2 17 . .
TGTGCCAGCAGTAACAGGGTTCGGGAAAAACTGTTTTTT CASSNRVREKLFF TRBJ1-4 TRBV28 13 . .
TGTGCCAGCAGCCAAATACGGGGCACAGATACGCAGTATTTT CASSQIRGTDTQYF TRBJ2-3 TRBV3-1 14 . .
TGCAGCGTTGCCTACAGCATGAACACTGAAGCTTTCTTT CSVAYSMNTEAFF TRBJ1-1 TRBV29-1 13 few .
TGTGCCAGCAGCCGGAGTAGTAAAGAGACCCAGTACTTC CASSRSSKETQYF TRBJ2-5 TRBV6-6 13 few .
TGCAGCCCAAGACTACTTACCTACAATGAGCAGTTCTTC CSPRLLTYNEQFF TRBJ2-1 TRBV29-1 13 . .
TGCGCCAGCAGCCGGTGGGACAGCCAAGAGACCCAGTACTTC CASSRWDSQETQYF TRBJ2-5 TRBV5-1 14 few TRBD1
TGTGCCACCAGTGAAACAGGGGGAGGGACCTACAATGAGCAGTTCTTC CATSETGGGTYNEQFF TRBJ2-1 TRBV24-1 16 . .
TGTGCCAGCAGCCGGGACTTGAGCGCGGAGACCCAGTACTTC CASSRDLSAETQYF TRBJ2-5 TRBV7-9 14 . .
TGTGCCAGCTCCCCCTCCGAGCGGGGGATTCAAGAGACCCAGTACTTC CASSPSERGIQETQYF TRBJ2-5 TRBV18 16 . TRBD2
TGTGCCAGCAGCTCTGCGGGACACCCCTACGAGCAGTACTTC CASSSAGHPYEQYF TRBJ2-7 TRBV7-2 14 . .
TGCGCCAGCGCCCCTACGGGGTGGAATGAGCAGTACTTC CASAPTGWNEQYF TRBJ2-5 TRBV10-2 13 . .
TGTGCCATCAGTGAAGCGGGGGATACGCAGTATTTT CAISEAGDTQYF TRBJ2-3 TRBV10-3 12 . TRBD2
TGTGCCAGCAGCTTGCTTTCGACAGATGCGCAGTATTTT CASSLLSTDAQYF TRBJ2-3 TRBV7-2 13 once .
TGTGCCATCAGTGAGTGGGGAGCAGGGCGGTACGAGCAGTACTTC CAISEWGAGRYEQYF TRBJ2-7 TRBV10-3 15 . .
TGTGCCAGCAGTGCCAGGGACTACGAGCAGTACTTC CASSARDYEQYF TRBJ2-7 TRBV6-2/TRBV6-3 12 . .
TGCGCCAGCAGCTTGTACGGCGGACCCCTCAGCGAGCAGTACTTC CASSLYGGPLSEQYF TRBJ2-7 TRBV5-1 15 . .
TGTGCCAGCAGCCCAGACGGTAGTCGGCGTATCAATGAGCAGTTCTTC CASSPDGSRRINEQFF TRBJ2-1 TRBV6-5 16 . .
TGTGCCAGCAGTGTTAGCGGGAGCCCCTCCTACGAGCAGTACTTC CASSVSGSPSYEQYF TRBJ2-7 TRBV6-5 15 . TRBD2
TGCAGTGCTAGAGATCTCGGGCGGGAGGTCGATGAGCAGTTCTTC CSARDLGREVDEQFF TRBJ2-1 TRBV20-1 15 few TRBD2
TGTGCCAGCAGCTTAGCGGGGGGGCAAGGCTCTGGCTACACCTTC CASSLAGGQGSGYTF TRBJ1-2 TRBV7-9 15 few .
TGTGCCAGCAGCTCCCCTCTTAACGCCCGTGGCTACACCTTC CASSSPLNARGYTF TRBJ1-2 TRBV12-3/TRBV12-4 14 . .
TGTGCTAGTGCCCCCTTCCCGGACGGCACCGGGGAGCTGTTTTTT CASAPFPDGTGELFF TRBJ2-2 TRBV12-5 15 . .
TGTGCCAGCAGCTTGTTGGCTAGCATCTACAGCGAGCAGTACTTC CASSLLASIYSEQYF TRBJ2-7 TRBV5-5 15 . .
TGTGCCAGCAGTGCCACCTGGACCAGCAGCTCCTATAATTCACCCCTCCAATTT CASSATWTSSSYNSPLQF TRBJ1-6 TRBV12-3/TRBV12-4 18 once .
TGTGCCAGCGGGCCCCCCCCAAGTGGTTATACGCAGTATTTT CASGPPPSGYTQYF TRBJ2-3 TRBV21-1 14 . .
TGTGCCAGCAGTGAAGCTTTGGGGGCGGAGACAGATACGCAGTATTTT CASSEALGAETDTQYF TRBJ2-3 TRBV2 16 few .
TGTGCCAGCAGCTTATTTGTGGATGAGCAGTTCTTC CASSLFVDEQFF TRBJ2-1 TRBV7-2 12 . .
TGCGCCAGCAGTTTAGGGTCCCTACCTAACTACGAGCAGTACTTC CASSLGSLPNYEQYF TRBJ2-7 TRBV27 15 . .
TGTGCCACCAGTAAGACCGATCAGCCCCAGCATTTT CATSKTDQPQHF TRBJ1-5 TRBV24-1 12 . .
TGTGCCAGCAGCTTTCCTAGCGGGGGGAGGATAAATGAGCAGTTCTTC CASSFPSGGRINEQFF TRBJ2-1 TRBV11-2 16 . TRBD2
TGCGCCAGCAGCGTCTCTATAATACAGGGGGCCACTGAAGCTTTCTTT CASSVSIIQGATEAFF TRBJ1-1 TRBV5-1 16 . TRBD1
TGCGCCAGCAGCTTGGGTACAGCGGGAGCAGGCCAAGAGACCCAGTACTTC CASSLGTAGAGQETQYF TRBJ2-5 TRBV5-1 17 . TRBD2
TGTGCCAGCAGCAGGGGGACCCCCGGATTGACTGAAGCTTTCTTT CASSRGTPGLTEAFF TRBJ1-1 TRBV21-1 15 few .
TGCGCCAGCAGCCGAGGGACGAGCACTTATGGCTACACCTTC CASSRGTSTYGYTF TRBJ1-2 TRBV4-3 14 . .
TGTGCCAGCAGTGAAACAGGGGCCGACACTGAAGCTTTCTTT CASSETGADTEAFF TRBJ1-1 TRBV4-2 14 . TRBD1
TGTGCCAGCAGCTACAGGGGAGTCACTGAAGCTTTCTTT CASSYRGVTEAFF TRBJ1-1 TRBV6-5 13 few TRBD1
TGTGCCAGCACATGGGGGCGAGGGGTCACAGATACGCAGTATTTT CASTWGRGVTDTQYF TRBJ2-3 TRBV12-3/TRBV12-4 15 few .
TGTGCCAGCAAGGCGGGTCCCCTGCAGTTCTTC CASKAGPLQFF TRBJ2-1 TRBV21-1 11 . .
TGCGCCAGCAGCCAAGTCATGGGGGGAGAGACCCAGTACTTC CASSQVMGGETQYF TRBJ2-5 TRBV4-1 14 . .
TGTGCCAGCAGCAAAGAAGACTACCAAGAGACCCAGTACTTC CASSKEDYQETQYF TRBJ2-5 TRBV21-1 14 . .
TGTGCCAGCAGAGAGCATGCAACTAATGAAAAACTGTTTTTT CASREHATNEKLFF TRBJ1-4 TRBV28 14 . .
TGTGCCAGCAGCGTACGATACCTGGTTAAGGGGGCCAACGTCCTGACTTTC CASSVRYLVKGANVLTF TRBJ2-6 TRBV9 17 . .
TGTGCCAGCAGTTACGAGGACGGTCCCTACGAGCAGTACTTC CASSYEDGPYEQYF TRBJ2-7 TRBV6-2/TRBV6-3 14 . .
TGCGCCAGCAGCCAAGACAGGACTAGCTACTACGAGCAGTACTTC CASSQDRTSYYEQYF TRBJ2-7 TRBV4-1 15 . TRBD2
TGCGCCAGCAGCTTGGGTGTAGCCAAAAACATTCAGTACTTC CASSLGVAKNIQYF TRBJ2-4 TRBV12-3/TRBV12-4 14 many .
TGTGCCAGCAGTGACTCCGTAGGGACTCAGTACTTC CASSDSVGTQYF TRBJ2-7 TRBV6-4 12 . .
TGCGCCAGCAGCCAAGCTCCAGATACGCAGTATTTT CASSQAPDTQYF TRBJ2-3 TRBV4-1 12 . .